This section outlines one T cell receptor (beta chain) sequence together with its context. The target antigen is unknown. The sample is drawn from a study of cytomegalovirus exposure and HLA in healthy donors. Study-wide results and limits: Data from an earlier analysis indicated that most TCR beta V segments were productive either about 87% or about 30% of the time. According to the study, about 180 TCR beta chains were cytomegalovirus-associated. Rare TCR sequences predominated, though certain public TCRs were found in many donors.

Unmatched junction bases numbered 10, after V lost 3 bases and J lost 7 bases. Looked up from germline, CDR1 is SGDLS and CDR2 is YYNGEE. The CDR3 consists of 15 residues. Sampled while nominally healthy, donors likely had unrecorded immune exposures. The study ran its PCR with 60 Vbeta and 13 Jbeta primers. Clones were read by immunoSEQ multiplex PCR, and TCRdb kept only the in-frame ones, dropping some. The top ten hold roughly 2.2% of the sample, which has about 110,000 clones, roughly two thirds seen once. The sequencing input was PBMCs. This chain uses TRBV9 with TRBJ1-2; 9 bases align to TRBD1. This receptor was identified in a woman younger than 45 in good health and CMV-seronegative. CDR3 in amino acids: CASSASQGAIGGYTF. CDR3 nucleotide sequence: TGTGCCAGCAGCGCCTCACAGGGGGCGATCGGTGGCTACACCTTC.